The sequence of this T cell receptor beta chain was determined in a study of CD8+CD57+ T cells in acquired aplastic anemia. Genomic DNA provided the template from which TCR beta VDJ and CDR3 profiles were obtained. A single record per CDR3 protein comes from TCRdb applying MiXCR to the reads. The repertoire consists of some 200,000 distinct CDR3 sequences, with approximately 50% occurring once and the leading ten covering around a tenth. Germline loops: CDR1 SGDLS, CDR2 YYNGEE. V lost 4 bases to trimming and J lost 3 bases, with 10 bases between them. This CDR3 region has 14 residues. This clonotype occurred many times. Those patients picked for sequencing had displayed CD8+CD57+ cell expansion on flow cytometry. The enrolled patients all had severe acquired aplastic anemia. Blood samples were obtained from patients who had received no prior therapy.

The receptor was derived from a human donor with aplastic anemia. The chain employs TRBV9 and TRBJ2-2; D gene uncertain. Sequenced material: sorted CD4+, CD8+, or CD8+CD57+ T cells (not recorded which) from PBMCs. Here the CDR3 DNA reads TGTGCCAGCAGCACCTACTCATACACCGGGGAGCTGTTTTTT. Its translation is CASSTYSYTGELFF.